A single sample is the source of the 31 T cell receptor beta chains below, sequenced in a study of T cells in localized non-small cell lung cancer. The assay was immunoSEQ multiplex PCR, and TCRdb's table has in-frame clones only and misses some. Of 45,000 or so clones listed, under 90% are singletons. The sample was peripheral blood mononuclear cells, taken before any cancer treatment. These receptors came from a man aged 40 to 69 with stage III lung adenocarcinoma.

DNA for the CDR3: TGCGCCAGCAGCTTAAGGGCGGGGGGTTCCAATGAGCAGTTCTTC. It yields the protein CASSLRAGGSNEQFF. V is TRBV5-1 and J is TRBJ2-1; TRBD2 aligns across 8 bases. This CDR3 contains 15 residues. Germline V gives CDR1 SGHRS, CDR2 YFSETQ. J gave up 6 bases and V 2 bases, and 7 bases lay outside the gene matches.

DNA for the CDR3: TGCGCCAGCAGTCCCTGGGGGCAGGGGCAGTACGAGCAGTACTTC. Residues: CASSPWGQGQYEQYF. The chain is built from TRBV5-1 and TRBJ2-7, with D possibly being TRBD1 (6 bases). CDR3 length: 15 residues. V lost 5 bases and J lost 4, with 19 bases in between. CDR1 and CDR2 from the germline V gene are SGHRS and YFSETQ. The full variable domain, in which reference TRBV5-1 and TRBJ2-7 provide the parts outside the CDR3, is KAGVTQTPRYLIKTRGQQVTLSCSPISGHRSVSWYQQTPGQGLQFLFEYFSETQRNKGNFPGRFSGRQFSNSRSEMNVSTLELGDSALYLCASSPWGQGQYEQYFGPGTRLTVT.

The rearrangement uses TRBV4-2 and TRBJ2-3, with 8 positions matching TRBD2. Losses at the gene ends were 4 bases for V and 1 base for J; bases not matched to a gene: 7. Germline values: CDR1 LGHNA, CDR2 YNFKEQ. CDR3 length: 16 residues. The CDR3 loop reads CASSPRGVPGTDTQYF. CDR3 nucleotide sequence: TGTGCCAGCAGCCCGCGGGGGGTACCCGGCACAGATACGCAGTATTTT.

V gene TRBV6-1 combines with J gene TRBJ2-5, with D possibly being TRBD2 (5 bases). CDR3 length: 12 residues. Germline loops: CDR1 MNHNS, CDR2 SASEGT. The V gene lost 1 base and the J gene lost 9 bases, with 9 bases spanning the gap. CDR3 in amino acids: CASSEVPEAQYF. The DNA for the CDR3 is TGTGCCAGCAGTGAAGTACCGGAGGCCCAGTACTTC.

The V call is TRBV29-1, the J call TRBJ1-2, with 9 bases identical to TRBD1. This CDR3 has 11 residues. V was clipped by 7 bases and J by 14 bases; unmatched bases: 11. Germline-derived CDR1 and CDR2 are SQVTM and ANQGSEA. The CDR3 region has the DNA TGCAGCGAATGGACAGGGGAAGGGAGAACCTTC. It encodes CSEWTGEGRTF.

This clone was seen more than once but under ten times. This sequence joins TRBV9 and TRBJ2-1, with 8 bases matching TRBD1. The germline CDR1 and CDR2 sequences are SGDLS and YYNGEE. The CDR3 contains 16 residues. Trimming removed 3 bases from V and 0 bases from J; junction bases left unmatched: 5. The CDR3 nucleotides read TGTGCCAGCAGCGGGCGGACAGGGAGCTCCTACAATGAGCAGTTCTTC. Translation: CASSGRTGSSYNEQFF.

The chain recombines TRBV14 with TRBJ1-1; D gene unclear. Trimming shortened V by 4 bases and J by 3 bases, and 12 bases separated the two germline ends. CDR3 length: 14 residues. Germline CDR1 is SGHDN and CDR2 is FVKESK. The CDR3, as DNA: TGTGCCAGCAGCCGCCAGAGGGTTGACACTGAAGCTTTCTTT. Translating gives CASSRQRVDTEAFF. The full variable domain, rest sourced from reference TRBV14 and TRBJ1-1, is EAGVTQFPSHSVIEKGQTVTLRCDPISGHDNLYWYRRVMGKEIKFLLHFVKESKQDESGMPNNRFLAERTGGTYSTLKVQPAELEDSGVYFCASSRQRVDTEAFFGQGTRLTVV.

This chain links TRBV4-1 with TRBJ2-2; no clear D gene. V lost 1 base and J 6 bases, leaving 9 bases between the germline ends. The CDR3 consists of 14 residues. Germline V gene lookup returns CDR1 MGHRA and CDR2 YSYEKL. CDR3 sequence (DNA): TGCGCCAGCAGCCAAGTCGGGCCGGCCGGGGAGCTGTTTTTT. Amino acid sequence: CASSQVGPAGELFF.

J is TRBJ2-2 and V is TRBV2; D may be TRBD1 (5 bases). This CDR3 region has 16 residues. Per germline, CDR1 SNHLY and CDR2 FYNNEI. Trimming shortened V by 1 base and J by 2 bases, and 11 bases separated the two germline ends. The DNA for the CDR3 is TGTGCCAGCAGTGAAGTTGGGGCCGCAAACACCGGGGAGCTGTTTTTT. Amino acids: CASSEVGAANTGELFF.

V usage is TRBV6-5 and J usage is TRBJ2-3; the D is unclear. Germline V gene data show CDR1 as MNHEY and CDR2 as SVGAGI. Trimming took off 4 bases at V and 7 bases at J, with 9 bases between the two ends. CDR3 length equals 12 residues. CDR3 sequence reads: CASSSRINTQYF. The DNA for the CDR3 is TGTGCCAGCAGTTCGAGGATCAATACGCAGTATTTT.

A remark on this clone: Other DNA sequences in the same sample also yield this CDR3. V gene TRBV5-1 combines with J gene TRBJ2-3; 8 bases agree with TRBD1. V dropped 0 bases and J dropped 6; count of bases not matched to a gene: 3. The CDR3 runs 14 residues. The V gene's germline CDR1 is SGHRS and CDR2 YFSETQ. This chain's CDR3 is CASSLGQGADTQYF. The DNA for the CDR3 is TGCGCCAGCAGCTTGGGGCAGGGGGCTGATACGCAGTATTTT.

The gene calls are TRBV7-3 and TRBJ2-7, with 7 nucleotides matching TRBD1. Germline CDR1 reads SGHTA; CDR2 reads FQGTGA. The CDR3 extends over 15 amino acids. V shed 5 bases, J shed 3 bases, and the junction held 10 bases outside the gene matches. DNA for the CDR3: TGTGCCAGCAGCCTCCAGGGGACAGAAGACTACGAGCAGTACTTC. This encodes CASSLQGTEDYEQYF.

This clone was observed a handful of times. The genes are TRBV18 and TRBJ2-6; perhaps D is TRBD1 or TRBD2 (6 bases each). Germline loops: CDR1 KGHSH, CDR2 LQKENI. With 3 bases removed from V and 0 bases from J, the gap between germline ends came to 12 bases. The CDR3 length is 17 residues. CDR3 in amino acids: CASSPRGGPSGANVLTF. The CDR3 coding sequence is TGTGCCAGCTCACCCAGGGGAGGCCCCTCTGGGGCCAACGTCCTGACTTTC.

The chain combines TRBV6-4 with TRBJ2-1, with a possible D match to TRBD2 (5 bases). The germline V gene encodes CDR1 MRHNA and CDR2 SNTAGT. The V end lost 3 bases, the J end lost 0 bases, and 9 bases lay between the germline ends. The CDR3 is 15 residues long. CDR3 sequence reads: CASSEDTSSYNEQFF. As DNA, the CDR3 is TGTGCCAGCAGTGAAGACACTAGCTCCTACAATGAGCAGTTCTTC.

J is TRBJ2-5 and V is TRBV19; 9 nucleotides align to TRBD1. The V and J ends lost 4 bases and 2 bases, in that order; junction bases with no gene match: 5. The CDR3 consists of 15 residues. Germline V CDR1 and CDR2: LNHDA, SQIVND (reference sequence). The chain's CDR3 is CASSRQGGYQETQYF. In DNA form, the CDR3 reads TGTGCCAGTAGTAGACAGGGGGGATATCAAGAGACCCAGTACTTC.

V usage is TRBV5-1 and J usage is TRBJ2-1; 10 bases map to TRBD1. There are 16 residues in the CDR3. CDR1 and CDR2 (germline): SGHRS, YFSETQ. Losses at the gene ends were 1 base for V and 3 bases for J; bases not matched to a gene: 4. The CDR3 protein is CASSLLGTGDYNEQFF. In nucleotides, the CDR3 is TGCGCCAGCAGCTTGCTCGGGACAGGGGACTACAATGAGCAGTTCTTC.

A word on this clone: The germline gene is not matched at one end of the junction; a read error may be the cause. The CDR3 spells CASSPTSGGSSRHF. In nucleotides, the CDR3 is TGTGCCAGCTCACCGACTAGCGGGGGGTCTTCGCGCCACTTC. The chain links TRBV18 to TRBJ2-5; 13 positions agree with TRBD2. CDR1 and CDR2 (germline): KGHSH, LQKENI. The CDR3 covers 14 residues.

The chain couples TRBV11-1 to TRBJ2-3; TRBD1 or TRBD2 may be the D gene (6 bases each). The CDR3 is 15 amino acids. Germline CDR1 reads SGHAT; CDR2 reads FQDESV (reference sequence). V was cut by 5 bases and J by 2 bases, with 14 bases left in between. The CDR3 DNA follows: TGTGCCAGCAGCGCAGGGGAGGTGCCCACAGATACGCAGTATTTT. Its translation is CASSAGEVPTDTQYF.

J is TRBJ1-2 and V is TRBV18, with D possibly TRBD1 on 6 matching bases. Germline-derived CDR1 and CDR2 are KGHSH and LQKENI. V lost 2 bases and J lost 2, with 15 bases in between. This CDR3 comprises 16 residues. In DNA, the CDR3 is TGTGCCAGCTCACCATATCGGACAGTAGGGAACTATGGCTACACCTTC. Protein product: CASSPYRTVGNYGYTF. The whole variable domain, remainder taken from reference TRBV18 and TRBJ1-2, is NAGVMQNPRHLVRRRGQEARLRCSPMKGHSHVYWYRQLPEEGLKFMVYLQKENIIDESGMPKERFSAEFPKEGPSILRIQQVVRGDSAAYFCASSPYRTVGNYGYTFGSGTRLTVV.

This clone was seen once. CDR3 DNA sequence: TGTGCCATCAGTGACAGGGTGACAGGGGGCAGCTACGAGCAGTACTTC. Residues: CAISDRVTGGSYEQYF. J is TRBJ2-7 and V is TRBV10-3; TRBD1 aligns across 10 bases. Per the germline V gene, CDR1 is ENHRY and CDR2 is SYGVKD. The CDR3 sequence is 16 residues long. The V gene end was trimmed by 3 bases and the J gene end by 3 bases; junction bases not matched to a gene: 8.

This chain joins TRBV4-2 and TRBJ2-3; 11 bases map to TRBD2. Unmatched junction bases numbered 7, after V lost 3 bases and J lost 2 bases. Looked up from germline, CDR1 is LGHNA and CDR2 is YNFKEQ. This CDR3 has 17 amino acids. The CDR3 spells CASSQHRGLADTDTQYF. CDR3 sequence (DNA): TGTGCCAGCAGCCAGCACAGGGGACTAGCGGACACAGATACGCAGTATTTT.

The chain's CDR3 is CASSEWTGSGNTIYF. CDR3 bases: TGTGCCAGCAGTGAATGGACAGGGAGTGGAAACACCATATATTTT. The J gene is TRBJ1-3, the V gene TRBV6-1; 8 nucleotides align to TRBD1. With V trimmed by 2 bases and J by 3 bases, 3 bases remained unmatched. Germline V gene data show CDR1 as MNHNS and CDR2 as SASEGT. The CDR3 length is 15 residues.

The chain carries TRBV5-4 and TRBJ1-6, with D maybe TRBD1 (5 bases). V lost 4 bases and J 10 bases, leaving 18 bases between the germline ends. The V gene's germline CDR1 is SGHNT and CDR2 YYREEE (reference sequence). The length of the CDR3 is 15 residues. In DNA, the CDR3 is TGTGCCAGCAGCCCGCTCAACCAGGGTACCTCACCCCTCCACTTT. This translates into CASSPLNQGTSPLHF.

The genes are TRBV2 and TRBJ2-3; possible D gene TRBD1, 6 bases. CDR1 is SNHLY, CDR2 FYNNEI, per germline. The CDR3 length is 14 residues. Trimming cost V 4 bases and J 1 base, with 9 bases left between them. CDR3 nucleotide sequence: TGTGCCAGCAGTGGCAGACAGGGCACAGATACGCAGTATTTT. Translating gives CASSGRQGTDTQYF.

This chain connects TRBV7-6 to TRBJ1-2; D may be TRBD1 (6 bases). Trimming pared 2 bases from V and 8 bases from J, leaving 18 bases between. This CDR3 region has 15 residues. Germline CDR1 and CDR2: SGHVS and FNYEAQ. The DNA of the CDR3 is TGTGCCAGCAGCTTACCCTGGGACACTCGGGCGGGCTACACCTTC. Translation: CASSLPWDTRAGYTF. The full variable domain, completed using reference TRBV7-6 and TRBJ1-2, is GAGVSQSPRYKVTKRGQDVALRCDPISGHVSLYWYRQALGQGPEFLTYFNYEAQQDKSGLPNDRFSAERPEGSISTLTIQRTEQRDSAMYRCASSLPWDTRAGYTFGSGTRLTVV.

This clone was seen only a few times. V and J are TRBV16 and TRBJ2-5; the D is unclear. The V end was cut by 0 bases, the J end by 1 base, with 12 bases between. Germline-derived CDR1 and CDR2 are KGHSY and FQNENV. The CDR3 has 16 amino acids. CDR3 nucleotide sequence: TGTGCCAGCAGCCAATCGGGGTGGTCAGTCCAAGAGACCCAGTACTTC. Residues: CASSQSGWSVQETQYF.

This clone was seen a few times. V and J are TRBV27 and TRBJ2-7; tentative D call: TRBD1 (5 bases). The germline V gene has CDR1 MNHEY and CDR2 SMNVEV (reference sequence). Trimming removed 5 bases from V and 0 bases from J, with 11 bases in between. The CDR3 is made up of 14 amino acids. CDR3 sequence (DNA): TGTGCCAGCAGTGCGAAGACAGTCTCCTACGAGCAGTACTTC. The encoded protein is CASSAKTVSYEQYF.

The chain employs TRBV7-2 and TRBJ1-3, with D possibly being TRBD1 (5 bases). The CDR3 is made up of 15 amino acids. The germline CDR1 and CDR2 sequences are SGHTA and FQGNSA. The ends were cut back, 5 bases at V and 12 bases at J, with 23 bases in the middle. The CDR3 loop is CASSEDIFSGGHIYF. The CDR3 DNA sequence: TGTGCCAGCAGCGAGGACATCTTCTCTGGAGGTCACATATATTTT.

V and J are TRBV5-5 and TRBJ2-3; D possibly corresponds to TRBD1 (5 bases). CDR1 is SGHKS and CDR2 is YYEKEE in the germline V gene (reference sequence). The CDR3 covers 14 residues. V was shortened by 3 bases and J by 0 bases, with 8 bases between the two germline ends. As DNA, the CDR3 is TGTGCCAGCAGCTCGACAGTAAGCACAGATACGCAGTATTTT. Its protein is CASSSTVSTDTQYF.

This chain links TRBV28 with TRBJ2-2; 8 nucleotides align to TRBD2. With 3 bases clipped from V and 9 bases from J, the junction kept 9 bases outside the gene matches. The CDR3 runs 15 residues. Germline CDR1 and CDR2: MDHEN and SYDVKM. The CDR3 loop is CASSFGGGGRRELFF. CDR3 bases: TGTGCCAGCAGTTTTGGCGGCGGGGGGCGGCGGGAGCTGTTTTTT.

This clone occurred once. The chain couples TRBV4-2 to TRBJ2-5; no clear D gene. Trimming pared 4 bases from V and 5 bases from J, leaving 14 bases between. The CDR3 consists of 14 residues. Germline CDR1 reads LGHNA; CDR2 reads YNFKEQ. The CDR3 sequence is CASSPELDRETQYF. The DNA of the CDR3 is TGTGCCAGCAGCCCCGAGCTGGACCGGGAGACCCAGTACTTC.